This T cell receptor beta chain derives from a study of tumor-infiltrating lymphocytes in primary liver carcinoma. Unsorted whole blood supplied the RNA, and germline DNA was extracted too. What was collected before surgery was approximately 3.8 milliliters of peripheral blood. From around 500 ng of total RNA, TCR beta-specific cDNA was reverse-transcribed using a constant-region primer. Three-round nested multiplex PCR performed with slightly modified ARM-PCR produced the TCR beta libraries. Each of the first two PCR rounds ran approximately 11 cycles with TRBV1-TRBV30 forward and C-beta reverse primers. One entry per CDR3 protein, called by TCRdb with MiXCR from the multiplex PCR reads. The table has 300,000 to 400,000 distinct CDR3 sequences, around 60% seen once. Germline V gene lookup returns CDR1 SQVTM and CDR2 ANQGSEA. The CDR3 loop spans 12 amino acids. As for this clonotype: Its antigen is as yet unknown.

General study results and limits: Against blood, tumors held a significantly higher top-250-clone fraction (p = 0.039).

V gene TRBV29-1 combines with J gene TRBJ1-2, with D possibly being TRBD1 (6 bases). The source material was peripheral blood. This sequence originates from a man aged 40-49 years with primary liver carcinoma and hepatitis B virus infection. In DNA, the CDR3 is TGCAACGCTCGGGGGGCGGGGAATGACTACACCTTC. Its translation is CNARGAGNDYTF.